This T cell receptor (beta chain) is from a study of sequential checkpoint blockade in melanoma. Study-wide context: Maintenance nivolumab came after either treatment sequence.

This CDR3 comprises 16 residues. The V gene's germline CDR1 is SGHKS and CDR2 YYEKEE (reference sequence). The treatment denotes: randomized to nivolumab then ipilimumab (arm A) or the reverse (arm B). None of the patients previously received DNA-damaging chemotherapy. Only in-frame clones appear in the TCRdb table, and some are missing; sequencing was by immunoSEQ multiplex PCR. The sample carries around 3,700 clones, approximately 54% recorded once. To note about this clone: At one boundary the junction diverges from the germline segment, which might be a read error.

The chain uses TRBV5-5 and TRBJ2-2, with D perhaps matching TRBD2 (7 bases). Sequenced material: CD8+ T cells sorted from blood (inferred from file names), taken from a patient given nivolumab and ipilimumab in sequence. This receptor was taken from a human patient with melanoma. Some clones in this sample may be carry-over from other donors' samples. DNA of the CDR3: TGCGCCAGCACCCCCGGACTAGGGGGGAACACCGGGGAGCTGTTTTTT. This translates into CASTPGLGGNTGELFF.